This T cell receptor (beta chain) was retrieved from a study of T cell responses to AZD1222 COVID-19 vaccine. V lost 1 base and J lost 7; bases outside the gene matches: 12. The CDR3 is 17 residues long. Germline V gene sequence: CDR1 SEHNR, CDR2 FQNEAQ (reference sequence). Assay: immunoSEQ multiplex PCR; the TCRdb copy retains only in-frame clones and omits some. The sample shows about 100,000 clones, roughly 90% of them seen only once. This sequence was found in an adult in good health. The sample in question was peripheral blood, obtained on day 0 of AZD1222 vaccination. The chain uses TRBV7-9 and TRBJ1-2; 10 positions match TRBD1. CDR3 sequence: CASSLELRGGTGAGYTF. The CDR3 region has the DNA TGTGCCAGCAGCTTAGAGCTTCGGGGTGGGACAGGGGCTGGCTACACCTTC.